This T cell receptor beta chain was retrieved from a study of OX40 agonist ivuxolimab in advanced cancers. Study findings and constraints: At 0.1 to 3.0 mg/kg, clonal expansion of CD4+ and CD8+ blood T cells had occurred by week 6.

On this clone itself: No antigen is known for it.

Clones were read by immunoSEQ multiplex PCR, and TCRdb kept only the in-frame ones, dropping some. Of approximately 71,000 clones in the sample, roughly 82% were seen once. The material was CD4+ or CD8+ T cells sorted from blood, obtained in a trial of the OX40 agonist ivuxolimab. The source of this sequence is an adult with an advanced solid tumor such as melanoma, head and neck, liver or kidney cancer.

CDR3 in amino acids: CASSGDWLRTDTQYF. In nucleotides, the CDR3 is TGTGCCAGCAGTGGGGATTGGTTGCGCACAGATACGCAGTATTTT. The chain links TRBV2 to TRBJ2-3; unclear D gene. The CDR3 loop spans 15 amino acids. V lost 4 bases to trimming and J lost 1 base, with 12 bases between them. CDR1 is SNHLY and CDR2 is FYNNEI in the germline V gene.